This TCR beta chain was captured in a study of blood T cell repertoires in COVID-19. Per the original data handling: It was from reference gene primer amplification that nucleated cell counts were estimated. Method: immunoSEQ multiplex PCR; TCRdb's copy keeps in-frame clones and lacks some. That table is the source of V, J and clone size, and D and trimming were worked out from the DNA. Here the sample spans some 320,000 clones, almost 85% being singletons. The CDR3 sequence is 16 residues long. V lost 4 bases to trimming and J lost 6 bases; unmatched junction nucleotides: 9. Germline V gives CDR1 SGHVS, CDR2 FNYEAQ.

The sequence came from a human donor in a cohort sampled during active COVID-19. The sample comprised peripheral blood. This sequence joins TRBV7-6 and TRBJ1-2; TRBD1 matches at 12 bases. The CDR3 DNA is TGTGCCAGCAGCTGGGGACAGGGGGCGTCCGGGAATGGCTACACCTTC. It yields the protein CASSWGQGASGNGYTF.